This entry lists 14 T cell receptor beta chains sequenced from one sample in a study of T cell clonality in common variable immunodeficiency. This table comes from immunoSEQ multiplex PCR, and its TCRdb copy is limited to in-frame clones, with some not included. The sample was found to contain some 54,000 clones, and every one recurs. Sequencing was done on a sample of peripheral blood mononuclear cells. The source of these receptors is a person between 18 and 75 years old in good health.

This clone was counted between two and nine times. The DNA ends 3 residues before the CDR3 does, and the rest of the CDR3 is filled in from the germline J gene. The gene calls are TRBV30 and TRBJ2-7; 7 positions match TRBD1. The ends lost 2 bases at V and 3 bases at J; junction bases unmatched: 4. The CDR3 loop spans 13 amino acids. CDR1 and CDR2 from the germline V gene are GTSNPN and SVGIG (reference sequence). CDR3 loop: CAWSRGLHYEQYF. The part of the CDR3 DNA that was read is TGTGCCTGGAGTAGGGGGCTCCACTACGAG.

Notes on this clone: The read stops 3 residues short of the end of the CDR3; the missing end is completed from the germline J gene. The gene calls are TRBV7-6 and TRBJ1-5; tentative D call: TRBD1 (5 bases). The V end lost 10 bases, the J end lost 4 bases, and 17 bases lay between the germline ends. Germline CDR1 is SGHVS and CDR2 is FNYEAQ. This CDR3 is 14 amino acids long. The CDR3 loop reads CATSLGGGNQPQHF. CDR3 bases read: TGTGCCACGTCCCTGGGCGGGGGAAATCAGCCC.

This clone was recorded a few times. Read data end 3 residues before the CDR3 end; the end is taken from the germline J gene. J is TRBJ2-7 and V is TRBV27, with 7 bases fitting TRBD2. The CDR3 sequence is 14 residues long. The germline V gene encodes CDR1 MNHEY and CDR2 SMNVEV (reference sequence). V dropped 4 bases and J dropped 4; count of bases not matched to a gene: 7. Partial CDR3 DNA: TGTGCCAGCAGTTATAGCGGGTCGTCTTACGAG. Translated, it gives CASSYSGSSYE. The entire CDR3 sequence reads CASSYSGSSYEQYF.

The table lists this clone with many counts. The observed sequence ends 3 residues before the CDR3 terminus, with the missing tail filled in from the germline J gene. The chain is built from TRBV5-1 and TRBJ2-7; D not resolved. The CDR3 has 13 residues. Germline CDR1 is SGHRS and CDR2 is YFSETQ. Trimming left V 2 bases short and J 0 bases short, with 6 bases between. The covered CDR3 bases are TGCGCCAGCAGCTTATCTAGCTCCTACGAG. It codes for CASSLSSSYE. The whole CDR3 reads CASSLSSSYEQYF. The full variable domain, in which reference TRBV5-1 and TRBJ2-7 provide the parts outside the CDR3, is KAGVTQTPRYLIKTRGQQVTLSCSPISGHRSVSWYQQTPGQGLQFLFEYFSETQRNKGNFPGRFSGRQFSNSRSEMNVSTLELGDSALYLCASSLSSSYEQYFGPGTRLTVT.

This clone was detected ten times or more. The read comes to an end 3 residues before the CDR3 does, leaving the germline J gene to fill in the end. The chain carries TRBV5-1 and TRBJ1-2; 9 nucleotides line up with TRBD1. CDR1 SGHRS and CDR2 YFSETQ come from the germline V gene. The CDR3 extends over 15 amino acids. The V gene end was trimmed by 4 bases and the J gene end by 6 bases; junction bases not matched to a gene: 10. The CDR3 bases that were read are TGCGCCAGCAGCCCTTCCGGGACAGGGTTCGATGGC. Residues: CASSPSGTGFDG. The entire CDR3 protein reads CASSPSGTGFDGYTF.

This clone was seen many times. The sequenced fragment ends 3 residues before the CDR3 boundary, so the rest is inferred from the germline J gene. This chain joins TRBV5-1 and TRBJ2-4; the match to TRBD2 covers 9 bases. This CDR3 contains 17 residues. Germline CDR1 and CDR2: SGHRS and YFSETQ. Trimming took 1 base from V and 7 from J; bases not matched to a gene: 12. CDR3 DNA (partial): TGCGCCAGCAGCTTGCGGGGGGCCGGACTAGCGACGAACATT. Encoded protein: CASSLRGAGLATNI. The entire CDR3 protein is CASSLRGAGLATNIQYF.

This clone was counted at least ten times. The read comes to an end 3 residues before the CDR3 does, leaving the germline J gene to fill in the end. The rearrangement joins TRBV19 to TRBJ1-2; 7 nucleotides line up with TRBD1. The CDR3 is 14 residues long. Germline loops: CDR1 LNHDA, CDR2 SQIVND (reference sequence). The sequenced CDR3 bases are TGTGCCAGTGCATTTCGACAGGGTTTGGACGGC. This sequence encodes CASAFRQGLDG. The entire CDR3 protein reads CASAFRQGLDGYTF.

The sample holds many counts of this clone. The missing CDR3 end, 3 residues past where the read stops, is filled in from the germline J gene. The chain couples TRBV12-3 or TRBV12-4 to TRBJ1-2, with 7 positions matching TRBD1. The CDR3 has 14 residues. After removal of 4 bases from V and 7 bases from J, the junction contained 9 bases not matched to a gene. The CDR3 DNA, read in part, is TGTGCCAGCAGTTCCACATTGGGGACAGCTGGC. It specifies CASSSTLGTAG. The full CDR3 sequence reads CASSSTLGTAGYTF.

This clone was seen ten or more times. Read data end 3 residues before the CDR3 end; the end is taken from the germline J gene. V gene TRBV20-1 combines with J gene TRBJ2-2; 9 bases fit TRBD1. CDR3 length: 15 amino acids. V lost 5 bases, J lost 5 bases, and 9 bases stayed unmatched. CDR1 is DFQATT and CDR2 is SNEGSKA in the germline V gene (reference sequence). The CDR3 sequence is CSAGKNRGRTGELFF. The CDR3 DNA, read in part, is TGCAGTGCTGGAAAAAACAGGGGGCGTACCGGGGAG.

This clone was seen many times. The observed sequence ends 3 residues before the CDR3 terminus, with the missing tail filled in from the germline J gene. The chain combines TRBV5-6 with TRBJ2-7, with D maybe TRBD1 (5 bases). Germline V CDR1 and CDR2: SGHDT, YYEEEE. V lost 4 bases and J lost 3, with 14 bases in between. The CDR3 runs 14 residues. The CDR3: CASSRGRTSYEQYF. CDR3 DNA (partial): TGTGCCAGCAGCAGGGGAAGGACCAGCTACGAG.

This clone was found many times. The part of the CDR3 DNA that was read is TGTGCCAGCACTCCCCATATGGGGGCTTCCAATGAG. This translates into CASTPHMGASNE. The full CDR3 protein is CASTPHMGASNEQFF. The chain carries TRBV11-2 and TRBJ2-1; possible D gene TRBD1, 6 bases. The read terminates 3 residues ahead of where the CDR3 ends, so the germline J gene completes it. CDR1 is SGHAT, CDR2 FQNNGV, per germline. Trimming removed 7 bases from V and 6 bases from J, with 19 bases in between. The length of the CDR3 is 15 residues. The whole variable domain, remainder taken from reference TRBV11-2 and TRBJ2-1, is EAGVAQSPRYKIIEKRQSVAFWCNPISGHATLYWYQQILGQGPKLLIQFQNNGVVDDSQLPKDRFSAERLKGVDSTLKIQPAKLEDSAVYLCASTPHMGASNEQFFGPGTRLTVL.

This clone has at least ten counts. The read is 3 residues too short to cover the CDR3 end, so that end is filled in from the germline J gene. This chain joins TRBV5-5 and TRBJ2-3; 8 positions agree with TRBD2. Germline assignment: CDR1 SGHKS and CDR2 YYEKEE (reference sequence). CDR3 length: 15 amino acids. V gave up 4 bases and J gave up 0 bases; unmatched junction bases: 4. The CDR3 sequence is CASSHASGSTDTQYF. CDR3 bases read: TGTGCCAGCAGCCACGCTAGCGGGAGCACAGATACG.

This clone was seen many times. The CDR3 DNA, read in part, is TGTGCCAGCAGCGGGACAGGGACTACG. This codes for CASSGTGTT. The full CDR3 reads CASSGTGTTQYF. J is TRBJ2-3 and V is TRBV5-6; 9 bases are shared with TRBD1. The CDR3 end lies 3 residues beyond the end of the read and is filled in from the germline J gene. The germline CDR1 and CDR2 sequences are SGHDT and YYEEEE. Losses at the gene ends were 4 bases for V and 8 bases for J; bases not matched to a gene: 2. The CDR3 extends over 12 amino acids.

A note on this clone: The read ends 3 residues early relative to the CDR3; the germline J gene fills the gap. The rearrangement joins TRBV11-3 to TRBJ2-7, with D perhaps TRBD1 (5 bases). The CDR3 length is 13 residues. The germline gives CDR1 SGHNT, CDR2 YENEEA. Trimming removed 5 bases at V and 3 bases at J, with 11 bases between. Incomplete CDR3 DNA: TGTGCCAGCAGCAAAACGCAGGGCTACGAG. Protein: CASSKTQGYE. The whole CDR3 protein reads CASSKTQGYEQYF.